This T cell receptor (beta chain) is drawn from a study of cytomegalovirus exposure and HLA in healthy donors. Assay: immunoSEQ multiplex PCR; the TCRdb copy retains only in-frame clones and omits some. The data show approximately 150,000 clones, around 90% seen once. Germline CDR1 MNHEY, CDR2 SMNVEV (reference sequence). V was cut by 3 bases and J by 2 bases, with 14 bases left in between. The CDR3 spans 16 residues. Notes on the study in general: A few CMV-associated chains were confirmed in vitro to be specific for CMV antigens. According to reports, the classifier identified cytomegalovirus status with high specificity and sensitivity.

In its sample, this clone was seen a few times. Its antigen is unknown. V is TRBV27 and J is TRBJ2-1; possibly TRBD1 for D (5 bases). The receptor's source is a man aged 18 to 30 in good health and CMV-seropositive. The sequencing input was PBMCs. CDR3 protein: CASSFRQGTPYNEQFF. The CDR3 DNA reads as TGTGCCAGCAGTTTTAGGCAGGGTACCCCCTACAATGAGCAGTTCTTC.